A selection of T cell receptor beta chains follows, all from one sample in a study of cytotoxic CD8 clonotypes in ibrutinib-treated CLL. Data came from immunoSEQ multiplex PCR; TCRdb stores just in-frame clones and leaves some out. This table holds roughly 70,000 clones, about nine tenths found once. Sample: PBMCs, taken after 12 months of ibrutinib treatment. These receptor sequences come from a human donor with chronic lymphocytic leukemia. Each CDR3 is given with its conserved first and last residue. Each record gives: D gene, clone size, V gene, J gene, CDR3 protein, CDR3 DNA. The D gene is left open where the match is weak. Clone size appears in some rows only: once, few, many, or a class for an expanded clone.

-,-,TRBV9,TRBJ2-1,CASSVSPQRRGYNEQFF,TGTGCCAGCAGCGTCTCTCCCCAGCGGAGGGGGTACAATGAGCAGTTCTTC
-,few,TRBV4-3,TRBJ2-5,CASSQEKGGGAETQYF,TGCGCCAGCAGCCAAGAAAAAGGGGGCGGGGCGGAGACCCAGTACTTC
TRBD1,once,TRBV19,TRBJ1-2,CASSIKPTGGNGYTF,TGTGCCAGTAGTATCAAACCGACAGGGGGAAATGGCTACACCTTC
TRBD1,-,TRBV23-1,TRBJ1-5,CASSLNPSEQGDQPQHF,TGCGCCAGCAGTCTAAACCCAAGCGAACAGGGGGATCAGCCCCAGCATTTT
-,-,TRBV29-1,TRBJ1-5,CSVEAPNQPQHF,TGCAGCGTTGAAGCCCCAAATCAGCCCCAGCATTTT
-,-,TRBV18,TRBJ2-2,CASSPQDDSTGELFF,TGTGCCAGCTCACCCCAGGACGATTCGACCGGGGAGCTGTTTTTT
-,-,TRBV7-8,TRBJ1-1,CASSEREGILVANTEAFF,TGTGCCAGCAGCGAACGCGAGGGGATTCTGGTGGCGAACACTGAAGCTTTCTTT
-,-,TRBV6-6,TRBJ2-3,CASSFLGGSTDTQYF,TGTGCCAGCAGTTTTTTAGGGGGTTCTACAGATACGCAGTATTTT
-,-,TRBV5-5,TRBJ2-4,CASTLGQGKNIQYF,TGTGCCAGCACCCTGGGTCAGGGAAAAAACATTCAGTACTTC
-,-,TRBV11-3,TRBJ1-3,CASSLVAGTGNTIYF,TGTGCCAGCAGCTTAGTCGCCGGGACTGGAAACACCATATATTTT
TRBD2,once,TRBV6-5,TRBJ2-3,CASSYASGSGDTQYF,TGTGCCAGCAGTTACGCTAGCGGGAGTGGAGATACGCAGTATTTT
TRBD1,few,TRBV18,TRBJ2-2,CASSRGQGYTGELFF,TGTGCCAGCTCACGGGGACAGGGGTACACCGGGGAGCTGTTTTTT
TRBD2,-,TRBV19,TRBJ2-2,CASSRLAGVTGELFF,TGTGCCAGTAGTAGGCTAGCGGGAGTCACCGGGGAGCTGTTTTTT
-,-,TRBV28,TRBJ1-2,CASSGDYGYTF,TGTGCCAGCAGTGGGGACTATGGCTACACCTTC
-,-,TRBV12-5,TRBJ1-5,CASGLVGRNQPQHF,TGTGCTAGTGGTTTGGTAGGGCGTAATCAGCCCCAGCATTTT
-,-,TRBV5-4,TRBJ1-4,CASSQGLVEKLFF,TGTGCCAGCAGTCAGGGCCTGGTCGAAAAACTGTTTTTT
-,-,TRBV27,TRBJ1-2,CASSLSAGYAYGYTF,TGTGCCAGCAGTTTATCGGCGGGTTATGCTTATGGCTACACCTTC
TRBD2,-,TRBV27,TRBJ2-2,CASSGTSGRIGELFF,TGTGCCAGCAGCGGGACTAGCGGGAGAATCGGGGAGCTGTTTTTT
-,-,TRBV5-1,TRBJ1-1,CASSLEHRNTEAFF,TGCGCCAGCAGCTTGGAACACCGGAACACTGAAGCTTTCTTT
-,-,TRBV21-1,TRBJ1-1,CASRQGNRNTEAFF,TGTGCCAGTAGACAGGGGAATCGGAACACTGAAGCTTTCTTT
-,-,TRBV19,TRBJ1-5,CASSSDHRQEGNQPQHF,TGTGCCAGTAGTTCCGATCATCGACAGGAGGGCAATCAGCCCCAGCATTTT
-,few,TRBV5-5,TRBJ1-2,CASSLYRQAIYGYTF,TGTGCCAGCAGCTTGTACCGACAGGCTATCTATGGCTACACCTTC
TRBD1,-,TRBV30,TRBJ1-5,CAWSRGQGGQPQHF,TGTGCCTGGAGTAGGGGACAGGGTGGGCAGCCCCAGCATTTT
TRBD2,-,TRBV5-8,TRBJ2-3,CASSLGTSGSYTDTQYF,TGTGCCAGCAGCTTGGGTACTAGCGGGAGTTACACAGATACGCAGTATTTT
-,-,TRBV19,TRBJ1-2,CASSAQLFARIYGYTF,TGTGCCAGTAGTGCCCAATTATTTGCCCGGATTTATGGCTACACCTTC
TRBD1,-,TRBV6-5,TRBJ2-7,CASKETGGISYEQYF,TGTGCCAGCAAAGAAACAGGGGGGATCTCCTACGAGCAGTACTTC